This T cell receptor beta chain was identified during a study of T cells after yellow fever vaccination. CDR3 length: 16 residues. Comments on this clonotype: The target antigen is unknown.

One entry per CDR3 protein, called by TCRdb with MiXCR from the 5' RACE reads. Here the sample spans about 240,000 distinct CDR3 sequences, 6.9% being singletons. Study-wide results and caveats: Repertoires obtained by FACS sorting could include abundant clonotypes that entered as contaminants from the bulk population. A weaker secondary response peaked on day 5, the primary on day 15. Of the clonotypes, a small share occurred in both CD4 and CD8 compartments. Most primary-vaccination clones recurred post-booster (approximately 96% CD4, around 86% CD8).

The chain joins TRBV12-2 to TRBJ2-7; the tabulated D call, TRBD1, remains unverified against the DNA. TRBV12-2 represents a pseudogene. This TCR came from a man between 25 and 39 years old who received the YFV17D yellow fever vaccine. The sample here was CD4+ T cells sorted from PBMCs, taken 15 days after the yellow fever booster vaccination. The CDR3 reads CASRFIGTPVTYEQYF. The CDR3, as DNA: TGTGCAAGTCGCTTCATTGGGACACCAGTGACCTACGAGCAGTACTTC.